This TCR beta chain is from a study of T cells after yellow fever vaccination. Notes on the study in general: There was a possibility that FACS-sorted repertoires contained abundant clonotypes contaminating from the bulk population. Post-booster repertoires again held most primary-vaccination clones (approximately 96% CD4, just under 90% CD8).

Unmatched junction bases numbered 5, after V lost 6 bases and J lost 3 bases. Germline loops: CDR1 MNHEY, CDR2 SMNVEV (reference sequence). The CDR3 has 15 amino acids. TCRdb reanalysed the 5' RACE reads using MiXCR and keeps one entry per CDR3 protein. There are approximately 450,000 distinct CDR3 sequences in the sample; 18% occur only once, and 15% to 20% lies in the top ten. On this clonotype: Its specificity is unknown.

This sample comprised PBMCs, obtained before the yellow fever booster vaccination. This clonotype was sampled from a man younger than 30 who received the YFV17D yellow fever vaccine. This sequence joins TRBV27 and TRBJ2-1; 10 nucleotides agree with TRBD2. Written as DNA, the CDR3 is TGTGCCAGCAGCCGGCGGACTAGCGGCTACAATGAGCAGTTCTTC. It codes for CASSRRTSGYNEQFF.